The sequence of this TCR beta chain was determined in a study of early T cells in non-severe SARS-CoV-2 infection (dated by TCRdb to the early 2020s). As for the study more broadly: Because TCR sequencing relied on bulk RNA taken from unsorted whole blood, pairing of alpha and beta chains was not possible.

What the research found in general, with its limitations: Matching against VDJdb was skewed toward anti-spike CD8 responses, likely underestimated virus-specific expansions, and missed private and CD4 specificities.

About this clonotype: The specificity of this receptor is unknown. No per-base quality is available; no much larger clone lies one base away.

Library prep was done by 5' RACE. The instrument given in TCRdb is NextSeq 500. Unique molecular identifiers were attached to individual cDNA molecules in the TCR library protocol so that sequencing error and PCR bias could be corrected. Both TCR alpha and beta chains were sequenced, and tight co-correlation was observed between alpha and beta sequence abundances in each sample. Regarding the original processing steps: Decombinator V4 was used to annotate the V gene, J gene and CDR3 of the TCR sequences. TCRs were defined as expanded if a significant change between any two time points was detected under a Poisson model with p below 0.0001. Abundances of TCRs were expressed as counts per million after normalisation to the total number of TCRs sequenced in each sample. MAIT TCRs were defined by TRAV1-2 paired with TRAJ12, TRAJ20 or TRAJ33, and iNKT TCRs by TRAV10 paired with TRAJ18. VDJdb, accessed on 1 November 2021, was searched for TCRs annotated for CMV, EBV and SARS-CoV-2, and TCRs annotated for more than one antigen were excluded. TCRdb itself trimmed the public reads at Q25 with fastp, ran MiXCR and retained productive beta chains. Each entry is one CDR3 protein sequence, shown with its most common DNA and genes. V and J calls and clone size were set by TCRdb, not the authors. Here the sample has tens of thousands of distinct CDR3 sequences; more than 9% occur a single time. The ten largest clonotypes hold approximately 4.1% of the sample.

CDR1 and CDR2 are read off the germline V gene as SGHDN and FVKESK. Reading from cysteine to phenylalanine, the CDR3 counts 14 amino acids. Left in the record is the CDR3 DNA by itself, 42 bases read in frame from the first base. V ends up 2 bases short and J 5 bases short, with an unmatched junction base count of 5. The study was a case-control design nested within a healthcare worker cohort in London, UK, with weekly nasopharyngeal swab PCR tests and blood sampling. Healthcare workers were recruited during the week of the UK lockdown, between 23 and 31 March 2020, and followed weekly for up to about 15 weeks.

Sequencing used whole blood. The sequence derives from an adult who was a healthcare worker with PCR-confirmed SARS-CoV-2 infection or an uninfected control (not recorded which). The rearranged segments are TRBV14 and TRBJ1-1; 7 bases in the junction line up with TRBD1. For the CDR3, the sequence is CASSQFRGATEAFF. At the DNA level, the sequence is TGTGCCAGCAGCCAATTCAGGGGGGCGACTGAAGCTTTCTTT.